The 20 T cell receptor beta chains below come from one sample, sequenced in a study of cytomegalovirus exposure and HLA in healthy donors. 13 Jbeta primers and 60 Vbeta primers were used for the PCR. Measured with immunoSEQ multiplex PCR; TCRdb has only the in-frame clones, and not every one. This table has around 50,000 clones, around four fifths appearing once. Material for sequencing was PBMCs. The receptors originated from a middle-aged man in good health and CMV-seronegative.

The rearrangement joins TRBV19 to TRBJ1-6, with 7 bases aligning to TRBD1. The CDR3 extends over 13 amino acids. Germline V lookup: CDR1 LNHDA, CDR2 SQIVND (reference sequence). With V trimmed by 8 bases and J by 6 bases, 4 bases remained unmatched. The CDR3 loop reads CASSPGGNSPLHF. The CDR3, as DNA: TGTGCCAGTTCCCCAGGGGGTAATTCACCCCTCCACTTT.

This chain connects TRBV7-6 to TRBJ2-7; TRBD1 matches at 7 bases. V lost 0 bases and J lost 0; bases outside the gene matches: 2. This CDR3 region has 15 residues. In germline, CDR1 is SGHVS, CDR2 FNYEAQ. In DNA, the CDR3 is TGTGCCAGCAGCTTAGCGGCAGGGGGCTCCTACGAGCAGTACTTC. It specifies CASSLAAGGSYEQYF.

The chain couples TRBV7-9 to TRBJ2-7; unclear D gene. The germline V gene has CDR1 SEHNR and CDR2 FQNEAQ (reference sequence). The CDR3 is made up of 14 amino acids. Trimming left V 3 bases short and J 6 bases short, with 15 bases between. The CDR3 sequence is CASSFPLSPLEQYF. CDR3 bases: TGTGCCAGCAGCTTCCCTCTGTCCCCCCTCGAGCAGTACTTC.

This chain joins TRBV11-2 and TRBJ2-3; 11 positions agree with TRBD2. The CDR3 totals 16 residues. V was pared by 5 bases and J by 6 bases, with 10 bases of the junction left unmatched. The V gene's germline CDR1 is SGHAT and CDR2 FQNNGV. CDR3 nucleotide sequence: TGTGCCAGCAGCCCCCTGACTAGCGGGGCGGGGGATACGCAGTATTTT. The encoded protein is CASSPLTSGAGDTQYF.

This chain connects TRBV7-9 to TRBJ2-1; 13 bases match TRBD2. This CDR3 is 19 amino acids long. Trimming at V came to 5 bases and at J to 0 bases, leaving 10 bases not matched to a gene. The V gene's germline CDR1 is SEHNR and CDR2 FQNEAQ (reference sequence). CDR3 in DNA: TGTGCCAGCAGCCTACGGACTAGCGGGGGACTGAGCTCCTACAATGAGCAGTTCTTC. As protein: CASSLRTSGGLSSYNEQFF.

The CDR3 DNA sequence: TGTGCCAGCAGTGGAGATAGCGCAGGTTCCTACGAGCAGTACTTC. Translated, it gives CASSGDSAGSYEQYF. V gene TRBV2 combines with J gene TRBJ2-7; tentative D call: TRBD2 (5 bases). This CDR3 spans 15 amino acids. Between the trimmed V and J ends, which lost 4 bases and 1 base, there was a span of 14 bases. From germline, CDR1 is SNHLY and CDR2 FYNNEI.

This sequence joins TRBV30 and TRBJ2-7; 10 bases fit TRBD2. The CDR3 runs 15 residues. Per germline, CDR1 GTSNPN and CDR2 SVGIG (reference sequence). With V trimmed by 3 bases and J by 7 bases, 12 bases remained unmatched. DNA for the CDR3: TGTGCCTGGAGGGGGACCCCGGGACTAGCGAGTGAGCAGTACTTC. Protein: CAWRGTPGLASEQYF.

The chain employs TRBV30 and TRBJ2-3; TRBD2 agrees at 9 bases. Per the germline V gene, CDR1 is GTSNPN and CDR2 is SVGIG (reference sequence). There are 15 residues in the CDR3. The V gene end was trimmed by 0 bases and the J gene end by 5 bases; junction bases not matched to a gene: 6. The CDR3 nucleotides read TGTGCCTGGAGTGTATGGCGGGGGGGCCGAGATACGCAGTATTTT. This encodes CAWSVWRGGRDTQYF.

The chain carries TRBV19 and TRBJ1-6; weak D call: TRBD1 (6 bases). Germline-derived CDR1 and CDR2 are LNHDA and SQIVND (reference sequence). The CDR3 consists of 18 residues. Between the trimmed V and J ends, which lost 7 bases and 10 bases, there was a span of 29 bases. CDR3 loop: CASTREVPGDAIWSPLHF. As DNA, the CDR3 is TGTGCCAGTACTCGTGAGGTTCCAGGGGACGCTATCTGGTCACCCCTCCACTTT.

The chain has TRBV19 and TRBJ2-3; D perhaps matches TRBD2 (6 bases). The V gene lost 4 bases and the J gene lost 4 bases, with 21 bases spanning the gap. The CDR3 runs to 17 residues. CDR1 LNHDA and CDR2 SQIVND come from the germline V gene (reference sequence). Here the CDR3 reads CASSNKLRLDVADTQYF. The CDR3 nucleotides read TGTGCCAGTAGTAACAAATTGAGACTAGACGTGGCAGATACGCAGTATTTT.

J is TRBJ2-5 and V is TRBV2, with 7 bases aligning to TRBD1. The CDR3 runs 16 residues. The germline V gene encodes CDR1 SNHLY and CDR2 FYNNEI. Trimming cost V 5 bases and J 2 bases; bases outside gene matches: 11. This chain's CDR3 is CASSPPARQGQETQYF. The CDR3 DNA sequence: TGTGCCAGCAGTCCCCCAGCCCGACAGGGTCAAGAGACCCAGTACTTC.

The rearrangement links TRBV19 to TRBJ1-5; 7 bases are shared with TRBD1. There are 16 residues in the CDR3. Germline V gene data show CDR1 as LNHDA and CDR2 as SQIVND (reference sequence). J was trimmed by 6 bases and V by 7 bases; bases with no gene match: 15. The CDR3 nucleotides are TGTGCCAGTACTCGGAAAGGGGGCCTTGAGTTTCAGCCCCAGCATTTT. Translating it yields CASTRKGGLEFQPQHF.

This clone was seen a handful of times. The V call is TRBV7-9, the J call TRBJ2-7; TRBD1 aligns across 7 bases. The CDR3 spans 15 residues. CDR1 SEHNR and CDR2 FQNEAQ come from the germline V gene (reference sequence). V shed 5 bases and J 7 bases; nucleotides not matched to a gene: 14. For the CDR3, the DNA is TGTGCCAGCAGCCATCGGGACAGACCCGATCGGGAGCAGTACTTC. Translating it yields CASSHRDRPDREQYF.

This chain joins TRBV6-1 and TRBJ1-1, with 7 positions matching TRBD1. Trimming took 4 bases from V and 8 from J; bases not matched to a gene: 13. Germline V CDR1 and CDR2: MNHNS, SASEGT. The CDR3 is 15 amino acids. The CDR3 DNA reads as TGTGCCAGCAGTGTTTCCCCAGACAGGGCTCTGGAAGCTTTCTTT. This encodes CASSVSPDRALEAFF.

The chain uses TRBV30 and TRBJ1-4, with 9 positions matching TRBD1. From germline, CDR1 is GTSNPN and CDR2 SVGIG (reference sequence). J was trimmed by 7 bases and V by 7 bases; bases with no gene match: 16. The length of the CDR3 is 16 residues. The CDR3 nucleotides are TGTGCCTCCTCTTCCATATACAGGGGGCTTGTTGAAAAACTGTTTTTT. It yields the protein CASSSIYRGLVEKLFF.

This clone showed up just a few times. DNA for the CDR3: TGTGCCAGCAGTGAAGGCAACCGCGGGGGTGGCTACACCTTC. Protein product: CASSEGNRGGGYTF. The genes are TRBV6-1 and TRBJ1-2; TRBD1 might be the D (5 bases). Trimming took 1 base from V and 7 from J, leaving 13 bases between them. Germline CDR1 MNHNS, CDR2 SASEGT. This CDR3 has 14 amino acids.

As for this clone: Mismatch with germline at one junction end may stem from a read error. V usage is TRBV14 and J usage is TRBJ2-6, with a possible D match to TRBD1 (6 bases). CDR3 size: 16 residues. Per germline, CDR1 SGHDN and CDR2 FVKESK. CDR3 protein: CASSQGFVRQVPLGDF. CDR3 DNA: TGTGCCAGCAGCCAAGGATTCGTGAGACAGGTTCCTCTTGGAGATTTC. The whole variable domain, filled in from reference TRBV14 and TRBJ2-6, reads EAGVTQFPSHSVIEKGQTVTLRCDPISGHDNLYWYRRVMGKEIKFLLHFVKESKQDESGMPNNRFLAERTGGTYSTLKVQPAELEDSGVYFCASSQGFVRQVPLGDFGAGSRLTVL.

This clone was picked up one time. This sequence joins TRBV6-5 and TRBJ2-2, with a possible D match to TRBD2 (5 bases). Trimming took 0 bases from V and 6 from J, leaving 14 bases between them. CDR1 and CDR2 (germline): MNHEY, SVGAGI. CDR3 length equals 16 residues. This CDR3 reads CASSYSKLGSSGELFF. Here the CDR3 DNA reads TGTGCCAGCAGTTACTCGAAGTTGGGGAGCTCCGGGGAGCTGTTTTTT.

V gene TRBV6-6 combines with J gene TRBJ1-2; TRBD1 aligns across 8 bases. This CDR3 region has 14 residues. Unmatched junction bases numbered 1, after V lost 2 bases and J lost 2 bases. CDR1 MNHNY and CDR2 SVGAGI come from the germline V gene (reference sequence). The CDR3 loop reads CASSYQGANYGYTF. In nucleotides, the CDR3 is TGTGCCAGCAGTTACCAGGGGGCCAACTATGGCTACACCTTC.

CDR3 nucleotide sequence: TGTGCCAGCTCACCAGTACTAGCGGGGGGCTACGAGCAGTACTTC. Translated: CASSPVLAGGYEQYF. V gene TRBV18 combines with J gene TRBJ2-7; 12 bases are a match to TRBD2. The J segment lost 3 bases and the V segment lost 2 bases, leaving 2 bases of the junction unmatched. The germline gives CDR1 KGHSH, CDR2 LQKENI. There are 15 residues in the CDR3.